The 27 T cell receptor beta chains reported below all come from one sample, sequenced in a study of glioma-infiltrating T cells (dated by TCRdb to 2016 to 2017). TCRdb lists the instrument as Illumina MiSeq. TCR alpha and beta CDR3 regions were amplified with the iRepertoire nested amplicon-rescue multiplex PCR (arm-PCR) platform from RNA. TCRdb reran the public reads through fastp at Q25 and MiXCR, keeping productive beta chains. Rows matching on CDR3 protein sequence are summarized as one entry with the most common DNA and genes. This sample is represented by around 390,000 distinct CDR3 sequences; less than 50% of them were singletons. The ten largest clones represent about 12% of the sample. What was sequenced was glioma tissue, nonneoplastic brain tissue, or PBMCs (not recorded which). These receptors were taken from a human donor with low-grade glioma or glioblastoma, undergoing nonglioma brain surgery, or in good health (not recorded which).

Comment on this clonotype: Being one base from a much bigger clone, this may be a read error. The rearrangement uses TRBV15 and TRBJ2-7; no definite D call. Germline V gene lookup returns CDR1 LNHNV and CDR2 YYDKDF (reference sequence). The CDR3 loop spans 14 amino acids. The CDR3 sequence: CATSKPLVSYKQYF. CDR3 bases: TGTGCCACCAGCAAGCCCTTGGTCTCCTACAAGCAGTACTTC.

This clonotype has a count of ten or more. V usage is TRBV28 and J usage is TRBJ1-2; TRBD1 matches at 8 bases. Per the germline V gene, CDR1 is MDHEN and CDR2 is SYDVKM. J was trimmed by 8 bases and V by 3 bases; bases with no gene match: 5. The CDR3 loop spans 13 amino acids. The CDR3 sequence: CASSLGRGRGYTF. The CDR3 DNA sequence: TGTGCCAGCAGTTTGGGCAGGGGGCGAGGCTACACCTTC.

This clonotype has a handful of counts. The V and J genes are TRBV4-1 and TRBJ1-1; D is undetermined. V was cut by 4 bases and J by 1 base, with 13 bases left in between. The CDR3 is 15 amino acids. The germline CDR1 and CDR2 sequences are MGHRA and YSYEKL. The CDR3 coding sequence is TGCGCCAGCAGCCTGGGGTCGCTTCGGAACACTGAAGCTTTCTTT. Its translation: CASSLGSLRNTEAFF.

CDR3: CSASSPTGHYNEQFF. The DNA of the CDR3 is TGCAGCGCCTCATCCCCGACAGGGCACTACAATGAGCAGTTCTTC. This rearrangement joins TRBV29-1 to TRBJ2-1; 7 bases map to TRBD1. Germline CDR1 is SQVTM and CDR2 is ANQGSEA. Unmatched junction bases numbered 12, after V lost 7 bases and J lost 3 bases. The CDR3 is made up of 15 amino acids.

The V call is TRBV28, the J call TRBJ2-1; the match to TRBD1 covers 7 bases. This CDR3 contains 15 residues. With V trimmed by 3 bases and J by 7 bases, 9 bases remained unmatched. Germline values: CDR1 MDHEN, CDR2 SYDVKM. Written as DNA, the CDR3 is TGTGCCAGCAGTTTGTTCAAGGGGGCTAGTAATGAGCAGTTCTTC. The encoded protein is CASSLFKGASNEQFF. Supplemented by reference TRBV28 and TRBJ2-1, the full variable domain reads DVKVTQSSRYLVKRTGEKVFLECVQDMDHENMFWYRQDPGLGLRLIYFSYDVKMKEKGDIPEGYSVSREKKERFSLILESASTNQTSMYLCASSLFKGASNEQFFGPGTRLTVL.

In regard to this clonotype: This could be a read error, since a much larger clone is one nucleotide away. The chain joins TRBV6-2 or TRBV6-3 to TRBJ2-1; 10 bases map to TRBD1. The CDR3 covers 17 residues. Germline assignment: CDR1 MNHEY and CDR2 SVGEGT. Trimming removed 9 bases from V and 1 base from J; junction bases left unmatched: 12. CDR3 DNA: TGTGCCAGAAGAAGGAAGACAGGGGGCGAATCCTACAATGAGCAGTTCTTC. It yields the protein CARRRKTGGESYNEQFF.

The J gene is TRBJ2-7, the V gene TRBV25-1; D remains unclear. This CDR3 spans 13 amino acids. V dropped 3 bases and J dropped 7 bases, with 13 bases sitting between them. CDR1 and CDR2 from the germline V gene are MGHDK and SYGVNS. Here the CDR3 reads CASSDGCHNEQYF. The CDR3 bases are TGTGCCAGCAGTGATGGGTGCCACAATGAGCAGTACTTC.

V usage is TRBV20-1 and J usage is TRBJ2-1; 9 nucleotides align to TRBD2. The CDR3 length is 15 residues. From germline, CDR1 is DFQATT and CDR2 SNEGSKA (reference sequence). The trim removed 3 bases at V and 6 bases at J, leaving 9 bases unmatched. The CDR3 reads CSASRREGSGNEQFF. In DNA, the CDR3 is TGCAGTGCTAGTCGGCGGGAGGGTAGTGGCAATGAGCAGTTCTTC.

The CDR3 sequence: CATSDRTSGNRNEQFF. DNA of the CDR3: TGTGCCACCAGTGATAGGACTAGCGGGAATCGTAATGAGCAGTTCTTC. J is TRBJ2-1 and V is TRBV24-1; 12 bases are shared with TRBD2. Germline values: CDR1 KGHDR, CDR2 SFDVKD. The CDR3 extends over 16 amino acids. V lost 3 bases, J lost 7 bases, and 6 bases stayed unmatched.

In this sample, this clonotype turned up a few times. The gene calls are TRBV28 and TRBJ1-4, with D possibly matching TRBD1 (6 bases). Germline CDR1 MDHEN, CDR2 SYDVKM. Trimming pared 5 bases from V and 7 bases from J, leaving 20 bases between. This CDR3 spans 16 amino acids. The CDR3 spells CASSPFGGGQREKLFF. In DNA, the CDR3 is TGTGCCAGCAGTCCCTTTGGGGGGGGGCAGCGTGAAAAACTGTTTTTT.

This clonotype has a count of ten or more. The chain uses TRBV25-1 and TRBJ2-3; D might be TRBD1 (5 bases). Trimming stripped 2 bases from V and 6 bases from J, with 9 bases between. This CDR3 is 13 amino acids long. The germline gives CDR1 MGHDK, CDR2 SYGVNS. The CDR3 loop reads CASSEAGSDTQYF. The CDR3 bases are TGTGCCAGCAGTGAAGCAGGGTCCGATACGCAGTATTTT.

The chain couples TRBV7-2 to TRBJ1-1; D might be TRBD1 (6 bases). CDR3 length equals 15 residues. Germline CDR1 reads SGHTA; CDR2 reads FQGNSA. V was trimmed by 3 bases and J by 1 base, leaving 12 bases between them. The CDR3 loop is CASSFSGTKNTEAFF. The CDR3 nucleotides are TGTGCCAGCAGCTTCTCCGGGACAAAGAACACTGAAGCTTTCTTT.

In its sample, this clonotype was seen a few times. V usage is TRBV20-1 and J usage is TRBJ2-1; TRBD2 matches at 8 bases. This CDR3 contains 15 residues. Germline V gene data show CDR1 as DFQATT and CDR2 as SNEGSKA (reference sequence). V lost 0 bases and J lost 6; bases outside the gene matches: 7. CDR3 nucleotide sequence: TGCAGTGCTAGAGATCCCGGGAGGGCTGGCAATGAGCAGTTCTTC. This translates into CSARDPGRAGNEQFF.

The chain employs TRBV4-1 and TRBJ2-1, with a weak D call TRBD1 (5 bases). From germline, CDR1 is MGHRA and CDR2 YSYEKL. This CDR3 contains 16 residues. The germline V and J ends were trimmed by 7 bases and 0 bases, with 16 bases remaining between them. The chain's CDR3 is CASKARATSSYNEQFF. The CDR3 region has the DNA TGCGCCAGCAAGGCCAGGGCCACCAGCTCCTACAATGAGCAGTTCTTC.

The CDR3 region is CASSSRLVSSYNEQFF. In DNA, the CDR3 is TGTGCCAGCAGTAGCCGGTTGGTGAGCTCCTACAATGAGCAGTTCTTC. The V gene is TRBV7-9, the J gene TRBJ2-1, with D unresolved. This CDR3 is built from 16 residues. Germline V gene data show CDR1 as SEHNR and CDR2 as FQNEAQ (reference sequence). V lost 6 bases, J lost 0 bases, and 15 bases lay in between.

About this clonotype itself: This may arise from a read error, as a much more abundant clone is one base away. V is TRBV28 and J is TRBJ2-2, with TRBD1 as a possible D gene (6 bases). CDR1 and CDR2 (germline): MDHEN, SYDVKM. The CDR3 consists of 16 residues. CDR3 DNA: TGTGCCAGCAGTACATTTAGGACAGCGAACACCGGGGAGCCGTTTTTT. Its translation: CASSTFRTANTGEPFF.

This clonotype was detected only a few times. The V call is TRBV7-3, the J call TRBJ2-5; D is unresolved. The CDR3 consists of 13 residues. V lost 4 bases, J lost 7 bases, and 13 bases lay in between. CDR1 SGHTA and CDR2 FQGTGA come from the germline V gene. The CDR3 DNA reads TGTGCCAGCAGCTCCCCGGATTCGGGGACCCAGTACTTC. This gives the protein CASSSPDSGTQYF.

This clonotype was seen a handful of times. The chain has TRBV4-2 and TRBJ2-1, with 9 bases fitting TRBD2. The CDR3 covers 15 residues. V dropped 8 bases and J dropped 5; count of bases not matched to a gene: 10. Germline V CDR1 and CDR2: LGHNA, YNFKEQ. The DNA of the CDR3 is TGTGCCAGCGAAAATAGCGGGGGTACCGACAATGAGCAGTTCTTC. Residues: CASENSGGTDNEQFF.

This clonotype was counted a few times. The chain employs TRBV18 and TRBJ2-7, with D hard to call. The CDR3 length is 12 residues. Germline lookup yields CDR1 KGHSH and CDR2 LQKENI. The V end was cut by 4 bases, the J end by 5 bases, with 9 bases between. The CDR3 DNA follows: TGTGCCAGCTCACAAAACATAGACGAGCAGTACTTC. Translating it yields CASSQNIDEQYF.

The CDR3 is CASSDRTGLSGANVLTF. The CDR3 coding sequence is TGTGCCAGCAGTGACCGGACAGGCCTCTCTGGGGCCAACGTCCTGACTTTC. This sequence joins TRBV25-1 and TRBJ2-6; 7 bases are shared with TRBD1. Germline assignment: CDR1 MGHDK and CDR2 SYGVNS. The CDR3 contains 17 residues. Trimming removed 3 bases from V and 0 bases from J; junction bases left unmatched: 5.

The chain joins TRBV28 to TRBJ2-6, with 8 bases aligning to TRBD1. This CDR3 is 18 amino acids long. CDR1 and CDR2 from the germline V gene are MDHEN and SYDVKM. The J segment lost 0 bases and the V segment lost 4 bases, leaving 8 bases of the junction unmatched. This CDR3 is CASSSLDRGSSGANVLTF. Here the CDR3 DNA reads TGTGCCAGCAGTTCTCTCGACAGGGGTAGCTCTGGGGCCAACGTCCTGACTTTC. The whole variable domain, remainder taken from reference TRBV28 and TRBJ2-6, is DVKVTQSSRYLVKRTGEKVFLECVQDMDHENMFWYRQDPGLGLRLIYFSYDVKMKEKGDIPEGYSVSREKKERFSLILESASTNQTSMYLCASSSLDRGSSGANVLTFGAGSRLTVL.

Concerning this clonotype: One junction end does not reproduce the germline sequence, and a read error may be involved. The rearrangement links TRBV28 to TRBJ1-5; 7 nucleotides agree with TRBD1. The CDR3 contains 16 residues. The V gene's germline CDR1 is MDHEN and CDR2 SYDVKM. The CDR3 region is CARSLWTGMANHPQHF. The CDR3 DNA is TGTGCCCGCAGTTTATGGACAGGAATGGCCAATCACCCCCAGCATTTT.

The rearrangement links TRBV4-2 to TRBJ2-1; 11 positions match TRBD1. The germline CDR1 and CDR2 sequences are LGHNA and YNFKEQ. J gave up 3 bases and V 1 base, and 5 bases lay outside the gene matches. The CDR3 spans 17 residues. The CDR3 DNA reads TGTGCCAGCAGCCAAGCGAGGGGGACAGGGGGCTACAATGAGCAGTTCTTC. Its protein is CASSQARGTGGYNEQFF.

A few counts support this clonotype. This chain uses TRBV24-1 with TRBJ2-1; TRBD2 agrees at 11 bases. CDR1 is KGHDR, CDR2 SFDVKD, per germline. V gave up 3 bases and J gave up 6 bases; unmatched junction bases: 6. The CDR3 is 16 amino acids. In DNA, the CDR3 is TGTGCCACCAGTGATATGACTAGCGGGGAGACCAATGAGCAGTTCTTC. Translation: CATSDMTSGETNEQFF.

This chain connects TRBV6-1 to TRBJ2-7, with unresolved D. The CDR3 runs 12 residues. V lost 6 bases, J lost 0 bases, and 6 bases lay in between. The V gene's germline CDR1 is MNHNS and CDR2 SASEGT. The CDR3 sequence: CASSKASYEQYF. The CDR3 nucleotides are TGTGCCAGCAGCAAAGCCTCCTACGAGCAGTACTTC.

In this sample, this clonotype turned up a few times. The genes are TRBV12-3 or TRBV12-4 and TRBJ1-1, with 7 bases identical to TRBD1. CDR3 size: 13 residues. V shed 6 bases, J shed 6 bases, and the junction held 7 bases outside the gene matches. CDR3 region: CASSLQTGSEAFF. In DNA, the CDR3 is TGTGCCAGCAGCCTACAGACAGGGTCTGAAGCTTTCTTT.

Many counts were recorded for this clonotype. The chain carries TRBV15 and TRBJ2-7, with D perhaps matching TRBD2 (7 bases). Germline V gives CDR1 LNHNV, CDR2 YYDKDF (reference sequence). The V end lost 0 bases, the J end lost 9 bases, and 21 bases lay between the germline ends. CDR3 length equals 16 residues. In DNA, the CDR3 is TGTGCCACCAGCAGAGAGATACAGGGATCCGGGGAGGGGCAGTACTTC. This gives the protein CATSREIQGSGEGQYF.